Shown below are 22 T cell receptor beta chains from a single sample sequenced in a study of T cell repertoires in cytomegalovirus infection. No antigens are known for them. Using its own MiXCR run on the reads, TCRdb lists one record per CDR3 protein. Of just under 500,000 distinct CDR3 sequences listed, 30% to 40% are singletons. The sample here was cultured PBMCs, taken from culture after CMV antigen stimulation. These TCRs come from a human donor in good health (CMV status not recorded). Some clones in this sample may be carry-over from other donors' samples.

The V gene is TRBV6-2 or TRBV6-3, the J gene TRBJ1-5; 11 positions match TRBD1. The germline V gene has CDR1 MNHEY and CDR2 SVGEGT. The CDR3 consists of 21 residues. The trim removed 10 bases at V and 2 bases at J, leaving 25 bases unmatched. The chain's CDR3 is CANTLHFGRDRGMIGNQPQHF. The DNA for the CDR3 is TGTGCCAACACCCTACACTTCGGACGGGACAGGGGGATGATCGGCAATCAGCCCCAGCATTTT.

This clonotype occurred a few times. The chain is built from TRBV28 and TRBJ2-5, with D possibly matching TRBD1 (6 bases). V lost 8 bases and J 4 bases, leaving 11 bases between the germline ends. Looked up from germline, CDR1 is MDHEN and CDR2 is SYDVKM. The CDR3 is 12 amino acids. The DNA for the CDR3 is TGTGCCAGCCGGACAGACACAGAGACCCAGTACTTC. This translates into CASRTDTETQYF.

This rearrangement joins TRBV18 to TRBJ2-4, with 10 bases identical to TRBD2. Unmatched junction bases numbered 14, after V lost 4 bases and J lost 8 bases. The CDR3 totals 17 residues. CDR1 and CDR2 (germline): KGHSH, LQKENI. The CDR3 sequence is CASSLPPPSGRVYIQYF. The CDR3 DNA reads TGTGCCAGCTCACTCCCCCCACCTAGCGGGAGAGTGTACATTCAGTACTTC.

This clonotype has ten or more counts. This chain uses TRBV7-8 with TRBJ1-5; a weak D match, TRBD1 (5 bases). Germline V gives CDR1 SGHVS, CDR2 FQNEAQ. The germline V and J ends were trimmed by 11 bases and 1 base, with 18 bases remaining between them. There are 15 residues in the CDR3. CDR3 DNA: TGTGCCCCCGCAACTCCACACAGGAGCAATCAGCCCCAGCATTTT. Encoded protein: CAPATPHRSNQPQHF.

The V call is TRBV7-2, the J call TRBJ2-1, with D perhaps assigned TRBD1 or TRBD2 (5 bases each). The CDR3 contains 13 residues. Between the trimmed V and J ends, which lost 3 bases and 7 bases, there was a span of 10 bases. Germline V gene lookup returns CDR1 SGHTA and CDR2 FQGNSA. CDR3 in DNA: TGTGCCAGCAGCTTCGGGACGGAGAATGAGCAGTTCTTC. Encoded protein: CASSFGTENEQFF.

In this sample, this clonotype turned up a few times. The V call is TRBV19, the J call TRBJ2-1, with a tentative D call TRBD2 (6 bases). The CDR3 is made up of 14 amino acids. Looked up from germline, CDR1 is LNHDA and CDR2 is SQIVND (reference sequence). Between the trimmed V and J ends, which lost 5 bases and 8 bases, there was a span of 16 bases. The CDR3 DNA reads as TGTGCCAGTAGTGTGACTAGGTCCCACGATGAGCAGTTCTTC. It encodes CASSVTRSHDEQFF.

V and J are TRBV7-8 and TRBJ1-5; tentative D call: TRBD1 (5 bases). CDR3 length equals 15 residues. The germline gives CDR1 SGHVS, CDR2 FQNEAQ. The germline V and J ends were trimmed by 7 bases and 2 bases, with 15 bases remaining between them. This CDR3 reads CASTQEGARNQPQHF. Written as DNA, the CDR3 is TGTGCCAGCACCCAGGAAGGGGCGCGCAATCAGCCCCAGCATTTT.

This clonotype was recorded a few times. This chain links TRBV7-2 with TRBJ2-7, with 11 bases matching TRBD2. V was pared by 5 bases and J by 3 bases, with 6 bases of the junction left unmatched. Germline CDR1 and CDR2: SGHTA and FQGNSA. The CDR3 runs to 15 residues. CDR3 DNA: TGTGCCAGCAGCGTCGGGACTAGCGGCCACTACGAGCAGTACGTC. Translated, it gives CASSVGTSGHYEQYV.

V gene TRBV7-3 combines with J gene TRBJ2-5, with TRBD2 as a possible D gene (6 bases). Trimming shortened V by 5 bases and J by 5 bases, and 15 bases separated the two germline ends. The germline V gene has CDR1 SGHTA and CDR2 FQGTGA. CDR3 size: 14 residues. Here the CDR3 DNA reads TGTGCCAGCAGCCGTGTCGGGAGAGTGGAGACCCAGTACTTC. This translates into CASSRVGRVETQYF.

This clonotype was counted only a few times. The chain recombines TRBV12-3 or TRBV12-4 with TRBJ2-5, with D hard to call. The CDR3 extends over 13 amino acids. V was cut by 7 bases and J by 2 bases, with 11 bases left in between. The CDR3 bases are TGTGCCAGCAAACCTCCCGCACAAGAGACCCAGTACTTC. Amino acids: CASKPPAQETQYF.

This clonotype was seen a few times. The chain is built from TRBV6-1 and TRBJ1-6, with unresolved D. Deletions cut 5 bases from V and 8 bases from J, with 7 bases between. Germline values: CDR1 MNHNS, CDR2 SASEGT. This CDR3 is built from 12 residues. The CDR3 loop reads CASSSVDSPLHF. CDR3 nucleotides: TGTGCCAGCAGTTCCGTGGATTCACCCCTCCACTTT.

The chain combines TRBV11-2 with TRBJ1-1; 7 nucleotides match TRBD1. After removal of 2 bases from V and 11 bases from J, the junction contained 11 bases not matched to a gene. Germline V lookup: CDR1 SGHAT, CDR2 FQNNGV. This CDR3 contains 14 residues. The CDR3 nucleotides read TGTGCCAGCAGCTTAATTCGGGACAGCGGGGGGGCTTTCTTT. The encoded protein is CASSLIRDSGGAFF.

This rearrangement joins TRBV14 to TRBJ1-1; 12 nucleotides match TRBD1. CDR1 is SGHDN, CDR2 FVKESK, per germline. This CDR3 region has 14 residues. V dropped 1 base and J dropped 10; count of bases not matched to a gene: 4. As DNA, the CDR3 is TGTGCCAGCAGCCAAGTCGGGACAGGGGGCTCAGCTTTCTTT. Translating it yields CASSQVGTGGSAFF.

This clonotype showed up just a few times. The chain uses TRBV7-9 and TRBJ2-2; D is possibly TRBD2 (6 bases). The germline V gene has CDR1 SEHNR and CDR2 FQNEAQ (reference sequence). The CDR3 is made up of 15 amino acids. The V end was cut by 1 base, the J end by 8 bases, with 14 bases between. CDR3 DNA sequence: TGTGCCAGCAGCTTAGTCTCCGGACGGGAGGGGGAGCTGTTTTTT. Its protein is CASSLVSGREGELFF.

This chain joins TRBV19 and TRBJ2-2; 7 bases are a match to TRBD2. The germline gives CDR1 LNHDA, CDR2 SQIVND (reference sequence). Germline trimming cut 6 bases from V and 0 bases from J; bases unmatched to any gene: 16. The CDR3 contains 19 residues. The CDR3 sequence is CASRKMSGTNLANTGELFF. The CDR3 DNA reads as TGTGCCAGTAGGAAGATGAGCGGGACGAACTTAGCGAACACCGGGGAGCTGTTTTTT. Complete variable domain (other parts from reference TRBV19 and TRBJ2-2): DGGITQSPKYLFRKEGQNVTLSCEQNLNHDAMYWYRQDPGQGLRLIYYSQIVNDFQKGDIAEGYSVSREKKESFPLTVTSAQKNPTAFYLCASRKMSGTNLANTGELFFGEGSRLTVL.

This clonotype was counted at least ten times. J is TRBJ2-1 and V is TRBV6-2 or TRBV6-3; 10 positions agree with TRBD2. Germline CDR1 MNHEY, CDR2 SVGEGT. CDR3 size: 15 residues. Trimming at V came to 6 bases and at J to 4 bases, leaving 6 bases not matched to a gene. The CDR3 protein is CASSPTSGVYNEQFF. Written as DNA, the CDR3 is TGTGCCAGCAGCCCTACTAGCGGGGTTTACAATGAGCAGTTCTTC.

The J gene is TRBJ2-5, the V gene TRBV24-1; D unclear. V lost 7 bases, J lost 0 bases, and 5 bases lay in between. CDR1 is KGHDR, CDR2 SFDVKD, per germline. The CDR3 runs 12 residues. CDR3 nucleotides: TGTGCCACCAGCCGAGACCAAGAGACCCAGTACTTC. Its protein is CATSRDQETQYF.

This clonotype was observed at least ten times. V gene TRBV7-2 combines with J gene TRBJ2-2; 11 bases line up with TRBD2. The CDR3 extends over 16 amino acids. J was trimmed by 7 bases and V by 1 base; bases with no gene match: 5. The germline V gene has CDR1 SGHTA and CDR2 FQGNSA. Here the CDR3 reads CASSLELAGVGGELFF. The DNA for the CDR3 is TGTGCCAGCAGCTTAGAACTAGCGGGAGTAGGCGGGGAGCTGTTTTTT.

The chain joins TRBV7-1 to TRBJ1-6; D is possibly TRBD1 (5 bases). TRBV7-1 is labeled an ORF, and its function is uncertain. The CDR3 is made up of 12 amino acids. Trimming stripped 4 bases from V and 10 bases from J, with 8 bases between. CDR3 loop: CASSWGESPLHF. CDR3 sequence (DNA): TGTGCCAGCAGCTGGGGGGAATCACCCCTCCACTTT.

This clonotype was observed a few times. The rearrangement uses TRBV24-1 and TRBJ2-2; 8 bases are a match to TRBD2. The CDR3 is 18 amino acids. Unmatched junction bases numbered 10, after V lost 4 bases and J lost 1 base. Germline-derived CDR1 and CDR2 are KGHDR and SFDVKD. The CDR3 bases are TGTGCCACCAGTGACCCCTCCGGGACTAGATTGAACACCGGGGAGCTGTTTTTT. This codes for CATSDPSGTRLNTGELFF.

This clonotype was seen only a few times. V is TRBV5-4 and J is TRBJ1-1; D is unresolved. The germline V and J ends were trimmed by 4 bases and 2 bases, with 15 bases remaining between them. The CDR3 loop spans 15 amino acids. CDR1 and CDR2 from the germline V gene are SGHNT and YYREEE (reference sequence). The CDR3 nucleotides are TGTGCCAGCAGCCCGAGAAACGGGCGTAACACTGAAGCTTTCTTT. It yields the protein CASSPRNGRNTEAFF.

The rearrangement joins TRBV7-3 to TRBJ2-1; tentatively, D is TRBD2 (8 bases). The germline V gene encodes CDR1 SGHTA and CDR2 FQGTGA. The ends were cut back, 5 bases at V and 5 bases at J, with 22 bases in the middle. The CDR3 runs 17 residues. DNA for the CDR3: TGTGCCAGCAGCCCCCAGGGGGGGACTAGAGGCGACAATGAGCAGTTCTTC. It encodes CASSPQGGTRGDNEQFF.